This T cell receptor beta chain was found in a study of blood T cell repertoires in COVID-19. Study in general: PBMCs, B-cell-depleted T cells, or T cells were the source of the cDNA or gDNA that made up the material.

In germline, CDR1 is SGHRS, CDR2 YFSETQ. V was shortened by 5 bases and J by 3 bases, with 12 bases between the two germline ends. The CDR3 has 13 amino acids. Recruited during active infection, patients (from Seattle) were subsequently followed longitudinally. Assay: immunoSEQ multiplex PCR; the TCRdb copy retains only in-frame clones and omits some. The sample contains 250,000 to 300,000 clones, 70% to 90% of which appear only once. The rearrangement uses TRBV5-1 and TRBJ2-7, with unresolved D. Material: peripheral blood. The source is a woman aged 30 to 39 with COVID-19, enrolled during active disease. The CDR3 sequence is CASSDLGGYEQYF. CDR3 DNA sequence: TGCGCCAGCAGTGATTTAGGCGGCTACGAGCAGTACTTC.